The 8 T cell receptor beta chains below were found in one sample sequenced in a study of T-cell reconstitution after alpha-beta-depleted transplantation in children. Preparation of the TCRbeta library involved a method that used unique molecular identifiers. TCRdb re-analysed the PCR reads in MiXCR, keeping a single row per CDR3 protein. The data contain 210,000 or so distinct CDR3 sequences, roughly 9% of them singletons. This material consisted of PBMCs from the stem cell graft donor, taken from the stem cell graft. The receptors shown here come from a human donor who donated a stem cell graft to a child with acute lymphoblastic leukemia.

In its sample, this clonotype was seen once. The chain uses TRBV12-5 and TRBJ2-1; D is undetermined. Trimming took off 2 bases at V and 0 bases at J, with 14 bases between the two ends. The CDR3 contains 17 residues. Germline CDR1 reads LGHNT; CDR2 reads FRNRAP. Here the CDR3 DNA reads TGTGCTAGTGGTTTGCCGACGAGCAGGAGCTCCTACAATGAGCAGTTCTTC. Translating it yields CASGLPTSRSSYNEQFF.

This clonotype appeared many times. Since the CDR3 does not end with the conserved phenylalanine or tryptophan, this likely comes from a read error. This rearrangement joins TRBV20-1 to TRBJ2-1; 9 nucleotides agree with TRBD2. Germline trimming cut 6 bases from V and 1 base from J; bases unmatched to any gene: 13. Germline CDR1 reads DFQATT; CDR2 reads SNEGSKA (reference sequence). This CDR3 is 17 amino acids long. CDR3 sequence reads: CSAEVRTSVRSYNEQFV. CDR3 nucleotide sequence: TGCAGTGCGGAAGTCAGGACTAGCGTTAGGTCCTACAATGAGCAGTTCGTC.

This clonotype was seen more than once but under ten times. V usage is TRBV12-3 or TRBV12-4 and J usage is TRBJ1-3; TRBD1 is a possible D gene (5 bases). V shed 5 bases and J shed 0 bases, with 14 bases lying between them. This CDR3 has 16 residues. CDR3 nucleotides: TGTGCCAGCAGTCCCCGGGACGGATTCTCTGGAAACACCATATATTTT. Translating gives CASSPRDGFSGNTIYF.

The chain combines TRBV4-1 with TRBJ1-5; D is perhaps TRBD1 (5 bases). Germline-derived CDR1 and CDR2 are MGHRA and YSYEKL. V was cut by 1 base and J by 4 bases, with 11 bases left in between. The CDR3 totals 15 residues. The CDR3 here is CASSQVRGGNQPQHF. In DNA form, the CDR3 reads TGCGCCAGCAGCCAAGTTCGGGGGGGTAATCAGCCCCAGCATTTT.

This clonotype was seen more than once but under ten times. The CDR3 coding sequence is TGTGCCAGCAGCTTAGACTGGACAGGGGGGAGCGGCTACACCTTC. Translating gives CASSLDWTGGSGYTF. The chain uses TRBV11-2 and TRBJ1-2, with 10 positions matching TRBD1. The CDR3 extends over 15 amino acids. The J segment lost 8 bases and the V segment lost 0 bases, leaving 6 bases of the junction unmatched. Germline loops: CDR1 SGHAT, CDR2 FQNNGV.

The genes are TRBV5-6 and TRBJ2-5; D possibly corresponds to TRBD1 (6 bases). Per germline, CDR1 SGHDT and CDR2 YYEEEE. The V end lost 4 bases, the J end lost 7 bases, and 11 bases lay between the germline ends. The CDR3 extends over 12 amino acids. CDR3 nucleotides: TGTGCCAGCAGCCCCCCAGGGGCGACCCAGTACTTC. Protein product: CASSPPGATQYF. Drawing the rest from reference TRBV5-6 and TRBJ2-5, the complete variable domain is DAGVTQSPTHLIKTRGQQVTLRCSPKSGHDTVSWYQQALGQGPQFIFQYYEEEERQRGNFPDRFSGHQFPNYSSELNVNALLLGDSALYLCASSPPGATQYFGPGTRLLVL.

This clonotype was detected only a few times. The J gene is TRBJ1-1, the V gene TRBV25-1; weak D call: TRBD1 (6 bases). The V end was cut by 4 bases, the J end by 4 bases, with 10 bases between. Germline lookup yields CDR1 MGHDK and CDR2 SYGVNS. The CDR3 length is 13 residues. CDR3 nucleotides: TGTGCCAGCAGTGTAACGGACAGCACTGAAGCTTTCTTT. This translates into CASSVTDSTEAFF. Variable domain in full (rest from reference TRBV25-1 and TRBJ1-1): EADIYQTPRYLVIGTGKKITLECSQTMGHDKMYWYQQDPGMELHLIHYSYGVNSTEKGDLSSESTVSRIRTEHFPLTLESARPSHTSQYLCASSVTDSTEAFFGQGTRLTVV.

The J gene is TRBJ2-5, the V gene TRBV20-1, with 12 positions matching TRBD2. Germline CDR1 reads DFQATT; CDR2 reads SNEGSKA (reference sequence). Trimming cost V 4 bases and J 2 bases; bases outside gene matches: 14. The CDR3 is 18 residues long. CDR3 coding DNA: TGCAGTGCTAACCACGGGATGACTAGCGGGAGACAGCAAGAGACCCAGTACTTC. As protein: CSANHGMTSGRQQETQYF.